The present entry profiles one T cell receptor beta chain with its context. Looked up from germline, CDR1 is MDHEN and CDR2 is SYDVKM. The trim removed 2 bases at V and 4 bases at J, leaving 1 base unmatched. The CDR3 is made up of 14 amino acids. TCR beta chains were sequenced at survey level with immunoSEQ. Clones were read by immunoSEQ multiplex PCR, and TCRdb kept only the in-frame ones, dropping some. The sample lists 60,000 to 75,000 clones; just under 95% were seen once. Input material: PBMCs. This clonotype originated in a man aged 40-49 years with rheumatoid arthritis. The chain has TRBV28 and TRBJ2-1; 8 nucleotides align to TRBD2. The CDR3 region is CASSLRGGYNEQFF. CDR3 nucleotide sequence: TGTGCCAGCAGTTTACGCGGGGGGTACAATGAGCAGTTCTTC.